Listed below are T cell receptor beta chains from one sample, sequenced in a study of a mutant IDH1 vaccine in newly diagnosed glioma. No antigen has been assigned to these receptors. Libraries were prepared by immunoSEQ multiplex PCR; TCRdb keeps only in-frame clonotypes and omits some of them. Here the sample spans 56,000 or so clones, about 80% being singletons. The input for sequencing was PBMCs, taken from a glioma patient whose treatment included an IDH1 peptide vaccine. The origin of the receptors is a middle-aged woman with glioma. Some clones in this sample may be carry-over from other donors' samples. Each CDR3 is given with its conserved first and last residue. The D gene is left open where the match is weak. The size entry is marked missing in some rows and otherwise reads once, few, many or a size class.

j_call | d_call | clone_size | v_call | cdr3_aa | cdr3_nt
TRBJ1-6 | . | . | TRBV27 | CASSWSSYNSPLHF | TGTGCCAGCAGTTGGAGCTCCTATAATTCACCCCTCCACTTT
TRBJ2-2 | . | few | TRBV4-1 | CASSQPAAGHTGELFF | TGCGCCAGCAGCCAACCCGCGGCAGGGCACACCGGGGAGCTGTTTTTT
TRBJ1-5 | TRBD1 | . | TRBV6-6 | CASRSRGQGEQPQHF | TGTGCCAGCAGATCTCGGGGACAGGGCGAACAGCCCCAGCATTTT
TRBJ2-3 | . | . | TRBV2 | CASSVAHTDTQYF | TGTGCCAGCAGTGTAGCCCACACAGATACGCAGTATTTT
TRBJ1-2 | . | . | TRBV6-5 | CASSYSPTGTGYTF | TGTGCCAGCAGTTACTCGCCCACCGGCACTGGCTACACCTTC
TRBJ1-5 | TRBD1 | medium-sized | TRBV19 | CASTGTGYQPQHF | TGTGCCAGTACCGGGACAGGTTATCAGCCCCAGCATTTT
TRBJ1-5 | TRBD1 | few | TRBV7-2 | CASSSGQSENQPQHF | TGTGCCAGCAGCTCGGGACAGAGCGAAAATCAGCCCCAGCATTTT
TRBJ1-1 | . | . | TRBV2 | CASSELEAFF | TGTGCCAGCAGTGAACTCGAAGCTTTCTTT
TRBJ2-7 | . | . | TRBV5-1 | CASSAGGSGSYEQYF | TGCGCCAGCAGCGCGGGCGGTTCAGGATCCTACGAGCAGTACTTC
TRBJ1-2 | . | . | TRBV10-3 | CAISESVNGYTF | TGTGCCATCAGTGAGAGCGTAAATGGCTACACCTTC
TRBJ1-1 | . | medium-sized | TRBV6-6 | CASTTRNTEAFF | TGTGCCAGCACGACTAGGAACACTGAAGCTTTCTTT
TRBJ2-7 | . | . | TRBV4-3 | CASSQGFQGSYEQYF | TGCGCCAGCAGCCAAGGCTTCCAGGGCTCCTACGAGCAGTACTTC
TRBJ1-2 | TRBD1 | . | TRBV7-8 | CASSLRTGGTEGYTF | TGTGCCAGCAGCCTACGGACAGGGGGGACGGAAGGCTACACCTTC
TRBJ2-2 | TRBD2 | . | TRBV5-1 | CASSPGSGGQSTGELFF | TGCGCCAGCAGCCCGGGTAGCGGGGGTCAATCCACCGGGGAGCTGTTTTTT
TRBJ2-7 | . | . | TRBV6-1 | CASSEQLRSYEQYF | TGTGCCAGCAGTGAACAGTTGAGATCCTACGAGCAGTACTTC
TRBJ1-6 | . | . | TRBV7-9 | CASSSGANSPLHF | TGTGCCAGCAGCTCAGGAGCGAATTCACCCCTTCACTTT
TRBJ2-7 | . | . | TRBV10-1 | CASSKDRQSIYEQYF | TGCGCCAGCAGTAAAGACCGACAGTCCATCTACGAGCAGTACTTC
TRBJ1-4 | . | few | TRBV4-1 | CASRTANEKLFF | TGCGCCAGCAGGACAGCTAATGAAAAACTGTTTTTT
TRBJ1-5 | . | . | TRBV9 | CASSVGDSNQPQHF | TGTGCCAGCAGCGTAGGGGATAGCAATCAGCCCCAGCATTTT
TRBJ1-2 | . | . | TRBV2 | CASSESNYGYTF | TGTGCCAGCAGTGAATCTAACTATGGCTACACCTTC
TRBJ1-1 | . | . | TRBV6-5 | CASSYLGLLNTEAFF | TGTGCCAGCAGTTACTTGGGACTGTTGAACACTGAAGCTTTCTTT
TRBJ1-5 | . | few | TRBV19 | CASNPNSNQPQHF | TGTGCCAGTAATCCAAATAGCAATCAGCCCCAGCATTTT
TRBJ2-1 | . | . | TRBV2 | CASRDFSYNEQFF | TGTGCCAGCCGGGACTTCTCCTACAATGAGCAGTTCTTC
TRBJ2-7 | . | . | TRBV27 | CASSPDSRGRTGEQYF | TGTGCCAGCAGCCCGGATTCGCGGGGGCGAACGGGCGAGCAGTACTTC
TRBJ1-2 | . | few | TRBV2 | CASSPDSVYGYTF | TGTGCCAGCAGCCCGGATTCGGTCTATGGCTACACCTTC
TRBJ1-2 | . | few | TRBV4-3 | CASSQAAQSSRGYTF | TGCGCCAGCAGCCAAGCAGCACAGAGCAGCCGCGGCTACACCTTC
TRBJ2-1 | . | . | TRBV7-8 | CASSLGGYEQFF | TGTGCCAGCAGCTTGGGGGGCTATGAGCAGTTCTTC
TRBJ1-2 | . | . | TRBV13 | CASSSNMGFNYGYTF | TGTGCCAGCAGCTCCAATATGGGGTTTAACTATGGCTACACCTTC
TRBJ1-2 | TRBD1 | . | TRBV19 | CASITGQGYHYGYTF | TGTGCCAGTATCACGGGACAGGGGTACCACTATGGCTACACCTTC
TRBJ2-1 | . | . | TRBV9 | CASSPPGGVYNEQFF | TGTGCCAGCAGCCCTCCCGGAGGGGTCTACAATGAGCAGTTCTTC
TRBJ1-1 | . | . | TRBV6-5 | CASSNRVGNTEAFF | TGTGCCAGCAGTAACAGGGTCGGGAACACTGAAGCTTTCTTT
TRBJ2-1 | . | . | TRBV5-6 | CASLTGPRQYNEQFF | TGTGCCAGCCTAACCGGGCCCAGGCAATACAATGAGCAGTTCTTC
TRBJ2-7 | TRBD1 | few | TRBV6-1 | CASSEASGTAYEQYF | TGTGCCAGCAGTGAAGCTTCCGGGACAGCCTACGAGCAGTACTTC
TRBJ2-2 | . | . | TRBV29-1 | CSVEEGYGTGELFF | TGCAGCGTTGAAGAGGGGTACGGCACCGGGGAGCTGTTTTTT
TRBJ2-2 | . | . | TRBV2 | CASSEAGASGGELFF | TGTGCCAGCAGTGAAGCGGGAGCCTCCGGCGGGGAGCTGTTTTTT
TRBJ1-2 | . | few | TRBV25-1 | CASSDWWGGTDGYTF | TGTGCCAGCAGTGATTGGTGGGGGGGAACTGATGGCTACACCTTC
TRBJ1-1 | . | . | TRBV30 | CAWGVNTEAFF | TGTGCCTGGGGAGTGAACACTGAAGCTTTCTTT
TRBJ2-5 | . | . | TRBV13 | CASSPNSDSLLRETQYF | TGTGCCAGCAGTCCTAACAGTGACAGCCTCCTACGGGAGACCCAGTACTTC
TRBJ2-4 | TRBD2 | . | TRBV19 | CASSMITSGGPGPGEAKNIQYF | TGTGCCAGTAGTATGATCACTAGCGGGGGGCCGGGGCCGGGGGAGGCCAAAAACATTCAGTACTTC
TRBJ2-1 | TRBD2 | . | TRBV2 | CASRRTSGGFNEQFF | TGTGCCAGCAGGCGGACTAGCGGGGGTTTTAATGAGCAGTTCTTC
TRBJ2-1 | . | . | TRBV15 | CATSRDFRGDQFF | TGTGCCACCAGCAGAGATTTTAGGGGGGATCAGTTCTTC
TRBJ1-1 | . | few | TRBV30 | CAWSVNSRFGAFF | TGTGCCTGGAGTGTAAACAGCCGCTTTGGGGCTTTCTTT
TRBJ2-7 | TRBD1 | . | TRBV5-1 | CASSAGTGGPYEQYF | TGCGCCAGCAGCGCGGGGACAGGGGGGCCCTACGAGCAGTACTTC
TRBJ2-7 | . | few | TRBV27 | CASRSGFGQTSYEQYF | TGTGCCAGCAGGTCGGGCTTTGGACAAACCTCCTACGAGCAGTACTTC
TRBJ1-2 | . | . | TRBV9 | CASSPRQLNNYGYTF | TGTGCCAGCAGCCCCAGGCAGCTTAATAACTATGGCTACACCTTC
TRBJ2-5 | . | . | TRBV29-1 | CSVYGGEETQYF | TGCAGCGTTTACGGAGGGGAAGAGACCCAGTACTTC
TRBJ1-2 | TRBD1 | . | TRBV7-8 | CASSSDRSSGVARTF | TGTGCCAGCAGCTCGGACAGGAGCTCGGGAGTGGCTAGAACCTTC
TRBJ1-6 | TRBD1 | . | TRBV18 | CASSPVDRGNSPLHF | TGTGCCAGCTCACCAGTGGACAGGGGGAATTCACCCCTCCACTTT
TRBJ2-5 | TRBD2 | . | TRBV7-2 | CASSGRPSGGKETQYF | TGTGCCAGCAGCGGCCGACCTAGCGGGGGTAAAGAGACCCAGTACTTC
TRBJ2-2 | TRBD2 | . | TRBV7-3 | CASSLLAGGATGELFF | TGTGCCAGCAGCCTACTAGCGGGGGGGGCCACCGGGGAGCTGTTTTTT
TRBJ2-7 | TRBD1 | . | TRBV2 | CASSDSDREYEQYF | TGTGCCAGCAGTGATTCGGACAGGGAATACGAGCAGTACTTC
TRBJ1-6 | . | . | TRBV10-3 | CAIRDNGNSPLHF | TGTGCCATCCGGGATAACGGTAATTCACCCCTCCACTTT
TRBJ1-1 | . | . | TRBV7-8 | CASSPRGGTEAFF | TGTGCCAGCAGCCCCCGGGGAGGCACTGAAGCTTTCTTT
TRBJ2-6 | . | . | TRBV12-5 | CASGLVIRAGANVLTF | TGTGCTAGTGGTTTGGTTATCCGGGCTGGGGCCAACGTCCTGACTTTC
TRBJ1-1 | TRBD1 | . | TRBV10-2 | CASRGTGLTEAFF | TGCGCCAGCAGAGGGACAGGGCTCACTGAAGCTTTCTTT